This T cell receptor (beta chain) derives from a study of cytomegalovirus exposure and HLA in healthy donors (dated by TCRdb to about 2017). About the study as a whole: According to an earlier analysis of 587 of the donors, some 170 million T cells yielded some 120 million unique TCR beta sequences and about 300 Gb of sequence data. Roughly 320 gigabases of sequencing data and 70 million to 100 million unique TCR sequences made up an early release that covered over 550 HLA-typed donors. The genetic ancestry cluster associated with self-reported Caucasian donors included approximately 85% of the approximately 410 genotyped donors. The aim of the study was to test whether cataloging public T cell receptors could identify signatures of past pathogen exposure. The study used immunosequencing to profile the T cell repertoires of approximately 650 subjects and linked those repertoires to cytomegalovirus serostatus. In addition to the first cohort of 666 subjects, a separate validation cohort of 100 to 150 different subjects was used. The study combined high-throughput TCR immunosequencing, statistical association of individual TCRs with disease status, and machine learning to predict cytomegalovirus infection status. A later analysis re-analyzed previously published TCR beta repertoires from several hundred donors and added high-resolution HLA genotyping to study TCR occurrence patterns. Rather than drawing on any new phenotypic data, the later analysis identified candidate immune exposures from TCR beta sequences and the way those sequences occurred across donors. To decide whether each TCR beta V gene segment behaved as functional or pseudogenic, an earlier analysis of some 600 of the donors relied on high-throughput TCR beta sequencing. Alongside the repertoire data, information on donor age, sex, ethnicity and CMV serostatus was compiled. A later genetic analysis took genome-wide SNP genotypes for about 65% of the roughly 670 donors and used that subset as a discovery cohort. All discovery cohort repertoires had been generated on a single sequencing platform. HLA typing covered class I and class II loci at four-digit resolution. Typing coverage differed by locus: A, B, C, DRB1 and DQB1 were typed in about 620-630 donors, DQA1 in 522, DPA1 in approximately 610, and DPB1 in just under 490. Several DR-DQ haplotypes were handled as single units for association and clustering because linkage in the cohort was strong. Across some 400 genotyped donors of the cohort, an average of about 250,000 unique TCR beta nucleotide sequences per donor were sequenced, and around 19% of those sequences were non-productive.

Library creation used the immunoSEQ multiplex PCR assay. The multiplex PCR relied on a mix of 60 forward primers for TCR Vbeta segments and 13 reverse primers for TCR Jbeta segments. A multiplex PCR assay on genomic DNA amplified the CDR3 region of rearranged TCR beta genes. Amplified TCR beta libraries were sequenced as 87-base-pair reads on the Illumina HiSeq System. In the authors' own workflow: In a later analysis, around 80 million unique TCR beta chains were counted across the roughly 700 repertoires, and around 10 million of these chains were shared by at least two donors. Raw reads were error-corrected and collapsed into unique sequences by a nearest-neighbor algorithm in which closely related sequences were merged to remove PCR and sequencing errors. To assign V, D and J gene segments, CDR3 sequences were aligned to IMGT reference sequences. Each retained sequence needed at least a six-nucleotide match to both a V gene segment and a J gene segment. A rearrangement counted as productive if the CDR3 had no stop codons and remained in frame with V and J, and every other rearrangement counted as non-productive. CDR3 was defined according to IMGT convention as the region running from the second conserved V-encoded cysteine to the conserved J-encoded phenylalanine. The earlier analysis of some 550 of the donors excluded any sequence lacking an unambiguous match to a single V gene segment. An earlier analysis of a few hundred of the donors classified V segments as functional when productive rearrangements were above 56.7% and as segregating when the standard deviation between donors was above 5%. A statistical classification framework was developed to diagnose cytomegalovirus status using the catalog of TCR beta chain sequences. A later analysis assigned V and J genes by comparing TCR nucleotide sequences with IMGT/GENE-DB human TR gene sequences. A later analysis assigned CDR3 sequences and most-parsimonious VDJ recombination scenarios with the TCRdist pipeline. In a later analysis, each TCR beta chain was defined by its CDR3 amino acid sequence together with its V-gene family, and reads lacking a unique V-gene family were excluded. In a later analysis, approximately 590 highly shared, low-generation-probability nucleotide sequences were removed to address suspected cross-contamination and a sequencing artifact. For each public chain, a later analysis derived a clonal expansion index from normalized ranks of inferred template counts within each repertoire. In a later analysis, generation probabilities were computed using a VDJ recombination model fitted to out-of-frame rearrangements, and the results were checked against IGoR. A later analysis scored TCR-TCR, TCR-HLA and TCR-CMV co-occurrence with hypergeometric tests, applying a repertoire-size bias correction to TCR pairs. To estimate false discovery rates, a later analysis permuted the HLA or CMV assignments 20 times. In a later analysis, co-occurring TCRs were grouped using DBSCAN, and TCRdist sequence similarity was added for clustering within HLA-allele-positive subsets. Repertoires with fewer than 30,000 or more than 120,000 public chains were left out of co-occurrence clustering, as were a handful of repertoires with anomalous nucleotide sharing. TCRdb stores this immuneACCESS table with in-frame sequences only. Part of the clones is absent; in the studies checked, under half of the shortfall reflects unresolved V genes, and no reason is known for the rest. That table furnishes V, J and clone size, whereas the DNA furnished D and trimming. This sample holds over 100,000 clones; approximately 78% were observed only once. The ten top clones hold roughly 7.8% of the sample.

Regarding this clone: It has no known antigen specificity. Base quality data are lacking; no much larger clone is found one base away.

Trimming at the junction amounts to 2 bases on V and 3 bases on J, and the germline ends lie 4 bases apart. Inclusive of the bounding cysteine and phenylalanine, the CDR3 is 12 residues long. Only the CDR3 region is kept as DNA, spanning 36 bases read in frame from base 1. CDR1 SGHAT and CDR2 FQNNGV are derived from the germline V gene. The cohort was made up of hundreds of healthy bone marrow donors. Cohort members were all nominally healthy when sampled, although unrecorded immune exposures were likely present. The donor was CMV seropositive and belonged to the group of around 300 seropositive cohort members. A peripheral blood sample was collected from each donor, and TCR beta sequencing was performed on peripheral blood mononuclear cells. The Qiagen DNeasy Blood Extraction Kit was used to extract genomic DNA from the blood cell samples. Points the paper makes about the study in general: According to a later analysis, TCR association rates differed among HLA loci, with DRB1 alleles showing the most associated TCRs and HLA-C alleles showing the fewest. In vitro tests confirmed that a few of the cytomegalovirus-associated TCR beta chains recognize cytomegalovirus antigens. Most TCR sequences were seen in very few donors, while some public TCRs were found in many individuals. Sequencing depth was assumed to be roughly uniform across donors in the presence/absence analyses, though that assumption may not hold. The authors suggested that the approach could potentially be extended to other disease states and immunological phenotypes. Because some donors lacked HLA typing at each locus, the association tests relied only on the typed subset. The sequencing pipeline was judged likely to have produced a cluster of highly shared sequence variants as a technical artifact. A later analysis found that HLA-associated TCR beta chains were more clonally expanded and had lower generation probabilities than equally common non-associated chains. A later genetic analysis associated a missense DCLRE1C variant with V-gene and J-gene trimming of TCR beta chains, and an independent cohort replicated the association. An earlier analysis of roughly 570 of the donors showed that most TCR beta V segments appeared in productive rearrangements either about 90% or about 30% of the time, which broadly matched IMGT annotations. Because counts were too low, 15 to 20 rarely observed V segments, including chromosome 9 orphons, were left out of the earlier analysis of 500 to 750 of the donors. Assigning TCR associations to individual alleles was difficult when HLA alleles, especially DR and DQ, strongly co-occurred. The only immune exposure information available for the cohort was CMV serostatus. Several of the top co-occurrence clusters appeared to be linked to parvovirus B19, influenza, CMV and Epstein-Barr virus, according to a later analysis. The 87-base-pair reads could not distinguish some IMGT-functional V segments, including TRBV6-2 and TRBV6-3, so those segments were excluded. Linkage disequilibrium might explain the correlated functional status among segregating V segments, but an unknown experimental factor could not be ruled out. A further reported finding was that TCR beta sequences accurately predicted the HLA-A and HLA-B alleles for most subjects in the first cohort. In a later genetic analysis, fewer N-insertions in productive TCRs were reported among donors in an Asian-associated ancestry cluster than the approximately 670-donor mean. Specific HLA alleles were associated with roughly 17,000 TCR beta sequences at a false discovery rate of 0.05 in a later analysis. In a later analysis, most CMV-associated TCR beta chains were found to appear HLA-restricted, with HLA associations seemingly driven largely by CMV exposure. The classifier was reported to diagnose cytomegalovirus status with high specificity and sensitivity in both the original cohort and the validation cohort. This cohort had only TCR beta chains sequenced, and the lack of alpha or paired-chain data limited which features could be detected. The study listed approximately 150 TCR beta chains as associated with cytomegalovirus.

This chain joins TRBV11-2 to TRBJ1-2; the D gene assignment is ambiguous. Sequenced sample: PBMCs. This clonotype was sampled from a woman in her forties or fifties in good health and CMV-seropositive. Here is the DNA: TGTGCCAGCAGCTTATATGACTATGGCTACACCTTC. Translation gives CASSLYDYGYTF.